This TCR beta chain was captured by sequencing in a study of shared clonotypes between healthy human individuals (dated by TCRdb to 2018 to 2021). Context from the whole study: Two women and a few men aged 18 to 49 years were included in the cohort. Per donor, three plates each were used for CD4 naive and CD4 memory, two for CD8 naive, and one for CD8 memory. The study deeply sequenced blood TCR repertoires of five healthy adults to estimate repertoire size and the extent of clonotype sharing between individuals. Different laboratories and diverse techniques were used to prepare libraries and sequence TCR repertoires, to increase sequencing depth and limit assay-specific biases. Leukapheresis yielded between about 0.94 and 10 billion PBMCs per donor. Beyond this particular receptor, the publication reports: When a few donors were compared, the shared fraction of clonotypes was roughly 5% for naive CD4, 3.5% to 4% for naive CD8, more than 2% for memory CD4, and under 0.5% for memory CD8. Clonotypes shared by all four sorted-subset donors showed higher generation probabilities than non-shared clonotypes. Pairwise subsampling indicated that sequencing depth was expected to affect the degree of clonotype sharing among donors. Naive subsets generally had larger estimated clonotype richness than memory subsets. Incomplete sequencing was indicated by rarefaction of sorted-subset datasets, despite the large sequencing depth. Sampling was restricted to blood, and TCR repertoires in tissue are likely to differ from TCR repertoires in blood. The genetic and exposure-history diversity represented was limited by the small number of donors.

Using the deep immunoSEQ assay, TCR CDR3 regions were amplified from genomic DNA by multiplex PCR. For each cell subset, the extracted genomic DNA was distributed evenly across all wells of several immunoSEQ 96-well plates, and each plate served as one replicate. For sorted subsets, each replicate PCR was loaded with about 200 ng genomic DNA, equivalent to 30,000 or so T cell genomes. The purified libraries were quantified using a Qubit 3.0 fluorometer, sized with a Bioanalyzer 2100, and then quantified again using the KAPA Library Quantification kit. Every immunoSEQ 96-well plate was sequenced on a dedicated single-read 150-cycle Illumina NextSeq 550 flow cell. As for the authors' bioinformatics: Because the immunoSEQ output held only junctional sequences and lacked quality scores, the filtering could not match the filtering applied to full-length reads. Sequences were annotated with PyIR, a Python wrapper for IgBLAST v1.9, and V/J genes and CDR3 were assigned using IMGT germline references. Reads were filtered out if the reads had weak V/J assignments (E-value above 1e-6), no CDR3, stop codons, out-of-frame junctions, or ambiguous translated residues. A V3J clonotype was defined by an identical inferred V gene, J gene, and CDR3 amino acid sequence. To compute the percentage overlap between repertoires, the number of shared unique clonotypes was divided by the size of the smaller repertoire. RTK rarefaction, the Chao1 estimator, and Recon v2.1 estimates of unobserved clonotypes were used to assess repertoire richness. Generation probabilities were computed with OLGA for all TCRbeta clonotypes obtained by the gDNA method from several donors. TCRdb obtained this table from immuneACCESS and retained in-frame rearrangements with V and J assigned. These tables miss some clones; where compared with another copy, unresolved V genes account for less than half of the shortfall, and the remainder is unexplained. That table supplies the V and J calls and clone size; D and trimming were determined from the DNA. The sample has 1.5 million to 1.9 million clones on record, approximately 98% of them singletons. Less than 0.55% of the sample is taken by the ten largest.

As for this clone: The antigen this receptor binds is unknown. Base qualities were left out, and no much larger clone turns up one base away.

The donors were healthy, HIV-negative adults who had no recently reported acute infections or vaccinations. Every donor was a Caucasian adult residing in Nashville, Tennessee, USA. Magnetic negative selection was used to enrich CD4+ T cells, after which naive cells were positively selected on CD45RA and the negative fraction became the memory subset. After blood collection by leukapheresis, PBMCs were isolated using Ficoll-Histopaque density gradient centrifugation and then cryopreserved in the vapor phase of liquid nitrogen. Analytical flow cytometry was used to check the purity and quantity of each magnetically sorted T cell population. Each sorted fraction had its genomic DNA isolated and then quantified by UV absorbance on a Nanodrop 2000c. Taken from the germline V gene, the CDR1 and CDR2 loops are SGHTA and FQGNSA. V is reduced by 5 bases and J by 6 bases, leaving a spacing of 14 bases between them. Reading from cysteine to phenylalanine, the CDR3 counts 14 amino acids. Left in the record is the CDR3 DNA by itself, 42 bases read in frame from the first base.

Material for sequencing was naive CD4+ T cells sorted from blood. The intended sense of this specimen's cell subset or site label: CD45RA+ positively selected. The chain couples TRBV7-2 to TRBJ1-5; TRBD1 is a weak D gene call, 6 bases matching. This TCR came from a man aged 25-45 years in good health. At the DNA level, the sequence is TGTGCCAGCAGCCGCGACAGGTCCAGTCAGCCCCAGCATTTT. Translation gives CASSRDRSSQPQHF.